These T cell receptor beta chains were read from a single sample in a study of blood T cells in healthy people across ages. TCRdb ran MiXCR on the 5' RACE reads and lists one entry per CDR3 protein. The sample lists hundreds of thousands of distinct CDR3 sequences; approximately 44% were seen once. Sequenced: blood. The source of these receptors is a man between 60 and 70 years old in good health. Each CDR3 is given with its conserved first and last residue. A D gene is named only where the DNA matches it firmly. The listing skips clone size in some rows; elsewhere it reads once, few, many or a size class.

CDR3nt: TGTGCCAGCAGCGTAGGCCCAGAGAACTACGAGCAGTACTTC
CDR3aa: CASSVGPENYEQYF
d_gene: .
v_gene: TRBV9
j_gene: TRBJ2-7
abundance: .

CDR3nt: TGCAGTGCTAGAGATCTAAGGGCGGGGGGTGTCTACGAGCAGTACTTC
CDR3aa: CSARDLRAGGVYEQYF
d_gene: TRBD2
v_gene: TRBV20-1
j_gene: TRBJ2-7
abundance: .

CDR3nt: TGCAGTGCTAGGGCGAGAAGCAATCAGCCCCAGCATTTT
CDR3aa: CSARARSNQPQHF
d_gene: .
v_gene: TRBV20-1
j_gene: TRBJ1-5
abundance: .

CDR3nt: TGTGCCAGCAGTGTACAGGGGGCCCACGAGCAGTACTTC
CDR3aa: CASSVQGAHEQYF
d_gene: TRBD1
v_gene: TRBV28
j_gene: TRBJ2-7
abundance: many

CDR3nt: TGTGCCAGCCGAGGGGTATTAGGCAATCAGCCCCAGCATTTT
CDR3aa: CASRGVLGNQPQHF
d_gene: .
v_gene: TRBV2
j_gene: TRBJ1-5
abundance: .

CDR3nt: TGTGCCATCAGAAGTAGCGGGGAAAGCACAGATACGCAGTATTTT
CDR3aa: CAIRSSGESTDTQYF
d_gene: TRBD2
v_gene: TRBV10-3
j_gene: TRBJ2-3
abundance: .

CDR3nt: TGTGCCATCGGTGGCGCGGGCGGGACGAACACTGAAGCTTTCTTT
CDR3aa: CAIGGAGGTNTEAFF
d_gene: .
v_gene: TRBV10-3
j_gene: TRBJ1-1
abundance: once

CDR3nt: TGTGCCAGCAGCCCCCGGGGCTTCCTCGATACGCAGTATTTT
CDR3aa: CASSPRGFLDTQYF
d_gene: .
v_gene: TRBV7-2
j_gene: TRBJ2-3
abundance: .

CDR3nt: TGCGCCACCACGACGACAGGGTTTTGGACAGATACGCAGTATTTT
CDR3aa: CATTTTGFWTDTQYF
d_gene: TRBD1
v_gene: TRBV5-1
j_gene: TRBJ2-3
abundance: .

CDR3nt: TGCAGTGCTAGAGATCCTGGGCTAGCGGGGAAAGAGACCCAGTACTTC
CDR3aa: CSARDPGLAGKETQYF
d_gene: TRBD2
v_gene: TRBV20-1
j_gene: TRBJ2-5
abundance: few

CDR3nt: TGTGCCAGCAGTAAGGACAGTTTAGCCAATGAGCAGTTCTTC
CDR3aa: CASSKDSLANEQFF
d_gene: .
v_gene: TRBV6-2/TRBV6-3
j_gene: TRBJ2-1
abundance: .

CDR3nt: TGCAGTGTTCCGACCGGGCCCACAGATACGCAGTATTTT
CDR3aa: CSVPTGPTDTQYF
d_gene: .
v_gene: TRBV20-1
j_gene: TRBJ2-3
abundance: .

CDR3nt: TGTGCCAGCAGACCGGTGGCGGGACAGGGAGTCAAAAACATTCAGTACTTC
CDR3aa: CASRPVAGQGVKNIQYF
d_gene: TRBD1
v_gene: TRBV28
j_gene: TRBJ2-4
abundance: few

CDR3nt: TGTGCCAGCAGCGGTACGACACAGTACTCTAACTATGGCTACACCTTC
CDR3aa: CASSGTTQYSNYGYTF
d_gene: .
v_gene: TRBV7-9
j_gene: TRBJ1-2
abundance: .

CDR3nt: TGTGCCACCAGTGGTTCTAGCGAAGAGACCCAGTACTTC
CDR3aa: CATSGSSEETQYF
d_gene: .
v_gene: TRBV24-1
j_gene: TRBJ2-5
abundance: few

CDR3nt: TGTGCCGCTTCTCGTGGGAACTCTGGGACCAACGTCCTGACTTTC
CDR3aa: CAASRGNSGTNVLTF
d_gene: .
v_gene: TRBV6-6
j_gene: TRBJ2-6
abundance: .

CDR3nt: TGTGCCAGCAGCTTAGTTACGGGGGTATTCAATGAGCAGTTCTTC
CDR3aa: CASSLVTGVFNEQFF
d_gene: .
v_gene: TRBV7-9
j_gene: TRBJ2-1
abundance: few

CDR3nt: TGCAGTGCTAGGGACTTACTAATTGGTTATACGCAGTATTTT
CDR3aa: CSARDLLIGYTQYF
d_gene: .
v_gene: TRBV20-1
j_gene: TRBJ2-3
abundance: .

CDR3nt: TGTGCCAGCAGTCACGGACAGGGAATCTACGAGCAGTACTTC
CDR3aa: CASSHGQGIYEQYF
d_gene: TRBD1
v_gene: TRBV6-5
j_gene: TRBJ2-7
abundance: .

CDR3nt: TGCAGCGCCACAGCGGGGGTAGCCTACAATGAGCAGTTCTTC
CDR3aa: CSATAGVAYNEQFF
d_gene: TRBD2
v_gene: TRBV29-1
j_gene: TRBJ2-1
abundance: many

CDR3nt: TGTGCCAGCAGCACACAGGGGAACTACGAGCAGTACTTC
CDR3aa: CASSTQGNYEQYF
d_gene: TRBD1
v_gene: TRBV5-4
j_gene: TRBJ2-7
abundance: .

CDR3nt: TGCAGTGCTAGACAGACAGGGCCTACCTTGGGCTACACCTTC
CDR3aa: CSARQTGPTLGYTF
d_gene: TRBD1
v_gene: TRBV20-1
j_gene: TRBJ1-2
abundance: .

CDR3nt: TGTGCCAGCAGTTTATCGGGTCGGGGTAGCTCCTACGAGCAGTACTTC
CDR3aa: CASSLSGRGSSYEQYF
d_gene: .
v_gene: TRBV27
j_gene: TRBJ2-7
abundance: few

CDR3nt: TGCGCCAGCAGCTTGCAGATAGCGGGGGGGCGAGATACGCAGTATTTT
CDR3aa: CASSLQIAGGRDTQYF
d_gene: TRBD2
v_gene: TRBV5-1
j_gene: TRBJ2-3
abundance: few

CDR3nt: TGCAGTGCTGGGGGACAGGCGAAAGGCTACACCTTC
CDR3aa: CSAGGQAKGYTF
d_gene: TRBD1
v_gene: TRBV20-1
j_gene: TRBJ1-2
abundance: .

CDR3nt: TGCAGTGCTAGAACTCGGGACAGCCTTAATCAGCCCCAGCATTTT
CDR3aa: CSARTRDSLNQPQHF
d_gene: TRBD1
v_gene: TRBV20-1
j_gene: TRBJ1-5
abundance: .

CDR3nt: TGCAGTGCTAAAAAACCCGGTAACACCGGGGAGCTGTTTTTT
CDR3aa: CSAKKPGNTGELFF
d_gene: .
v_gene: TRBV20-1
j_gene: TRBJ2-2
abundance: .

CDR3nt: TGCGCCAGCAGCTCATACCTGGGAGGGGGACTAGCGGAGGCCTACAATGAGCAGTTCTTC
CDR3aa: CASSSYLGGGLAEAYNEQFF
d_gene: TRBD2
v_gene: TRBV5-1
j_gene: TRBJ2-1
abundance: .

CDR3nt: TGCAGTGCCATAGTGGACGCGGGAAAGGCCAATGAGCAGTTCTTC
CDR3aa: CSAIVDAGKANEQFF
d_gene: .
v_gene: TRBV20-1
j_gene: TRBJ2-1
abundance: .

CDR3nt: TGTGCCAGTATTTTGGGGGGGATCTCCTATGGCTACACCTTC
CDR3aa: CASILGGISYGYTF
d_gene: .
v_gene: TRBV2
j_gene: TRBJ1-2
abundance: .